This T cell receptor beta chain was recovered during a study of T cells expressing NK-cell markers (TCRdb year 2020). Broadly, across the study: Under 10 donors provided sorted CD3+CD56+NKG2C+, CD3+CD56+NKG2C- and CD3+CD56-NKG2C+ T-cell subsets, whose TCR beta-chain repertoires were profiled. The study sequenced eight donors, all healthy volunteers chosen at random: three men and five women. Among the eight sequenced donors, only one was HCMV-seronegative, while the other seven were HCMV-seropositive. Illumina HiSeq 2000/2500, MiSeq or NextSeq was used to sequence libraries as 2 x 150 bp reads. Results and caveats for the whole study, not just this receptor: Those dominant clonotypes were again the most abundant among CD3+CD56-NKG2C+ cells in a few donors, at about 25-60.1%. It remained unclear whether the expanded NKG2C-expressing T cell clones were specific for HCMV antigens. In over five donors, the dominant CD3+CD56+NKG2C+ clonotypes were found to rank among the top 10 CD8+ clonotypes and to make up about 1.0-8% of CD8+ T cells.

Sequenced using an Illumina HiSeq 2000. The TCR beta cDNA libraries were made using 5'RACE template switching, a step that added both a universal primer site and unique molecular identifiers. cDNA synthesis was primed from the TCR beta constant segment, followed by two successive PCR amplification steps. On the study's bioinformatics: MIGEC was used to demultiplex reads and group the reads by UMI, and MiTCR was used to assemble and quantify clonotypes. Only TCR cDNA sequences supported by at least two reads were kept to exclude erroneous sequences. The tcR package was used for downstream repertoire analysis, with clonotypes matched between fractions based on CDR3 nucleotide sequence plus V segment. Antigen specificity was annotated against VDJdb with VDJmatch, allowing one amino acid substitution in CDR3. TCRdb reprocessed the reads, reporting each CDR3 protein sequence once and no DNA. These V and J calls derive from TCRdb rather than the authors' analysis. In this sample's table one finds 500,000 or so distinct CDR3 sequences. 3% to 4.5% of the sample is in the top ten clones.

HCMV serostatus was determined by detecting HCMV-specific IgG in serum with a commercial ELISA kit. Ficoll density gradient centrifugation was used to isolate peripheral blood mononuclear cells from blood. On this clonotype: Its antigen target is currently unknown.

CDR1 and CDR2 (GTSNPN, SVGIG) derive from the germline V gene (reference sequence). The CDR3 contains 12 residues, cysteine and phenylalanine counted. Only the protein is available. Recombination joined TRBV30 with TRBJ2-1. The source material was blood T cells: a sorted CD56 or NKG2C T cell subset, CD4+ or CD8+ T cells, or bulk PBMC T cells (not recorded which). This clonotype was sampled from a man aged 18 to 30 in good health. Donor details come from another sample of the same person, matched by shared clones. The CDR3 reads CAWSVRWNEQFF. The reference TRBV30 and TRBJ2-1 proteins fill in what lies around the CDR3, so the full variable domain reads SQTIHQWPATLVQPVGSPLSLECTVEGTSNPNLYWYRQAAGRGLQLLFYSVGIGQISSEVPQNLSASRPQDRQFILSSKKLLLSDSGFYLCAWSVRWNEQFFGPGTRLTVL.